A selection of T cell receptor beta chains follows, all from one sample in a study of cytomegalovirus exposure and HLA in healthy donors. Repertoires were generated with immunoSEQ multiplex PCR, while TCRdb's copy carries only in-frame clones and drops some. The table has some 160,000 clones, approximately 78% seen once. Sequencing was done on a sample of PBMCs. Receptors were obtained from a woman in her thirties or forties in good health and CMV-seronegative. The CDR3 runs from the conserved cysteine through the conserved F or W. Fields, in order: J gene, clone size, V gene, CDR3 protein. Only part of the rows carry a size: once, few, many, or a class if the clone is expanded.

TRBJ1-3 | once | TRBV19 | CASSILVQSTSGNTIYF
TRBJ1-2 | . | TRBV6-1 | CASSEGAGVSYGYTF
TRBJ1-2 | once | TRBV6-5 | CASSYSGVGYGYTF
TRBJ1-6 | . | TRBV18 | CASIQSPGNNSPLHF
TRBJ2-5 | . | TRBV10-2 | CASSAGLAATQYF
TRBJ2-5 | . | TRBV4-1 | CASSVGGAEETQYF
TRBJ1-2 | . | TRBV6-1 | CASSVRTATYGYTF
TRBJ2-1 | . | TRBV27 | CASSLSPLNEQFF
TRBJ1-5 | . | TRBV29-1 | CSVKGAGNQPQHF
TRBJ1-2 | . | TRBV6-6 | CASSRANYGYTF
TRBJ1-5 | once | TRBV10-1 | CASSEYAGQPQHF
TRBJ1-4 | . | TRBV25-1 | CASRLGAVEKLFF
TRBJ2-1 | . | TRBV6-6 | CASSRSGGAHEQFF
TRBJ1-6 | . | TRBV6-5 | CASRGFEHNSPLHF
TRBJ2-5 | . | TRBV10-2 | CASGGRGTETQYF
TRBJ1-2 | . | TRBV27 | CASSQRTGEGYTF
TRBJ2-5 | . | TRBV19 | CASSPDRRAQYF
TRBJ2-5 | . | TRBV5-1 | CASNHEDTETQYF
TRBJ2-6 | . | TRBV7-9 | CASSLAAPGANVLTF
TRBJ2-5 | . | TRBV6-5 | CASSYSGGAETQYF
TRBJ2-6 | . | TRBV7-3 | CASSLSHIISGANVLTF
TRBJ1-1 | once | TRBV2 | CASTQTPGLNTEAFF
TRBJ2-3 | . | TRBV5-1 | CASSQQGKDTQYF
TRBJ2-7 | . | TRBV5-1 | CASSLGLAGSPVDEQYF
TRBJ1-4 | . | TRBV4-1 | CASSQGDRRNEKLFF
TRBJ1-1 | . | TRBV7-2 | CASSLRQGSTEAFF
TRBJ1-2 | . | TRBV2 | CASSEFMGMTGYTF
TRBJ1-1 | . | TRBV6-4 | CASSDSTGGASEAFF
TRBJ1-5 | . | TRBV5-5 | CASSLTAGGGNQPQHF
TRBJ1-5 | . | TRBV18 | CASSQGQGGNQPQHF
TRBJ2-2 | . | TRBV19 | CASSIVGAGLTGELFF
TRBJ2-5 | . | TRBV5-5 | CASSISGSPATQYF
TRBJ1-1 | . | TRBV12-5 | CASGRQKGGRTEAFF
TRBJ2-3 | . | TRBV9 | CASSVEWGGADTQYF
TRBJ1-1 | few | TRBV5-5 | CASSLSPGVTNTEAFF
TRBJ2-7 | . | TRBV7-6 | CASSLEAGRTYEQYF
TRBJ2-1 | . | TRBV14 | CASSREDRGSYNEQFF